This T cell receptor beta chain was recovered during a study of blood T cell repertoires in COVID-19. The wider study: Some COVID-19 samples were acute and others convalescent; all came from the United States, Italy and Spain.

Seattle cases were enrolled at active infection and followed longitudinally. Under the authors' procedure: How many nucleated cells were present was estimated from reference gene primer amplification. The data were produced by immunoSEQ multiplex PCR, yet TCRdb's version contains in-frame clones alone and is incomplete. Clonal size and the V and J genes are those of that table, whereas D and trimming came from the DNA. The sample has around 47,000 clones; around nine tenths are singletons. Germline CDR1 SQVTM, CDR2 ANQGSEA. The CDR3 totals 14 residues. V trimming: 7 bases; J trimming: 6 bases; junction bases outside the gene matches: 8.

The chain couples TRBV29-1 to TRBJ2-1; 11 nucleotides line up with TRBD2. The TCR was taken from a man between 40 and 49 years old with COVID-19, enrolled during active disease. The sample taken for sequencing was peripheral blood. CDR3 DNA: TGCAGCGCCGTGACCGGGACTAGCGGCAATGAGCAGTTCTTC. This translates into CSAVTGTSGNEQFF.